Listed below are T cell receptor beta chains from one sample, sequenced in a study of cytomegalovirus exposure and HLA in healthy donors. TCRdb's table, derived via immunoSEQ multiplex PCR, lists solely in-frame clones and lacks some. This table has roughly 250,000 clones, about four fifths appearing once. The sequencing input was PBMCs. The receptors shown here come from a girl aged 2 to 10 in good health and CMV-seronegative. Each CDR3 is given with its conserved first and last residue. The D gene is left open where the match is weak. Not every row has a clone size; where given, it reads once, few, many or a size class.

V	J	D	size	DNA	CDR3
TRBV30	TRBJ2-3	TRBD2	-	TGTGCCTGGAAAGGACTAGCGGGACCAGATACGCAGTATTTT	CAWKGLAGPDTQYF
TRBV11-2	TRBJ2-7	-	once	TGTGCCAGCAGCCCCGAGAAGGTTCAGGGGGGCTACGAGCAGTACTTC	CASSPEKVQGGYEQYF
TRBV19	TRBJ1-6	TRBD1	once	TGTGCCAGTAGTTTCACACAGGGGCCTTCACCCCTCCACTTT	CASSFTQGPSPLHF
TRBV7-9	TRBJ1-2	-	-	TGTGCCAGCAGCTCCGGAGCTAACTATGGCTACACCTTC	CASSSGANYGYTF
TRBV2	TRBJ2-7	TRBD1	-	TGTGCCAGCAACGGACAGGGCGTCCACGAGCAGTACTTC	CASNGQGVHEQYF
TRBV30	TRBJ1-4	TRBD1	-	TGTGCCTGGAGCCACACAGGGGCAACTAATGAAAAACTGTTTTTT	CAWSHTGATNEKLFF
TRBV2	TRBJ1-6	-	-	TGTGCCAGCACCCCGATCCGGGATTCACCCCTCCACTTT	CASTPIRDSPLHF
TRBV9	TRBJ1-6	-	few	TGTGCCAGCAGCCCCCGACTAAGCGGCGTCCCCCTCCACTTT	CASSPRLSGVPLHF
TRBV18	TRBJ1-1	-	once	TGTGCCAGCTCACCCAGGGACTACCTGATTATGAACACTGAAGCTTTCTTT	CASSPRDYLIMNTEAFF
TRBV7-2	TRBJ2-3	-	-	TGTGCCAGCAGCTCCGGGACATCCACAGATACGCAGTATTTT	CASSSGTSTDTQYF
TRBV7-8	TRBJ1-1	TRBD1	-	TGTGCCAGCAGCCGGGGACAGTTGAACACTGAAGCTTTCTTT	CASSRGQLNTEAFF
TRBV27	TRBJ1-5	-	-	TGTGCCAGCAGGGGCCCCAGGAAGAATCAGCCCCAGCATTTT	CASRGPRKNQPQHF
TRBV5-1	TRBJ2-7	TRBD1	once	TGCGCCAGCAGTCCCCAACAGGGGGCCATCGAGCAGTACTTC	CASSPQQGAIEQYF
TRBV5-6	TRBJ1-5	TRBD1	-	TGTGCCAGCAGCATGACAGGGAACTGGGAGCCCCAGCATTTT	CASSMTGNWEPQHF
TRBV19	TRBJ1-1	-	-	TGTGCCAGTAGCCTCGGGTCATACACTGAAGCTTTCTTT	CASSLGSYTEAFF
TRBV7-2	TRBJ1-1	TRBD1	-	TGTGCCAGCAGTGATGGGACAGGGAAGAACACTGAAGCTTTCTTT	CASSDGTGKNTEAFF
TRBV7-2	TRBJ2-7	TRBD1	-	TGTGCCAGCAGCCCCACGGACAGGGGGGCCTCCTACGAGCAGTACTTC	CASSPTDRGASYEQYF
TRBV28	TRBJ2-7	TRBD2	-	TGTGCCATTTTACAGGGCCGTCCTACAGCGGGAGGCTACGAGCAGTACTTC	CAILQGRPTAGGYEQYF
TRBV11-2	TRBJ1-3	-	-	TGTGCCAGCAGCTTTAGTTCTTACAGCCTCTCCACCATATATTTT	CASSFSSYSLSTIYF
TRBV7-6	TRBJ2-2	-	-	TGTGCCAGCAGCCAGGGACTCATGAACACCGGGGAGCTGTTTTTT	CASSQGLMNTGELFF
TRBV28	TRBJ1-4	-	-	TGTGCCAGCAACCTGGGAGGGGCTAATGAAAAACTGTTTTTT	CASNLGGANEKLFF
TRBV5-1	TRBJ1-1	TRBD1	few	TGCGCCAGCAGCTACCCGACAGGGCCGAACACTGAAGCTTTCTTT	CASSYPTGPNTEAFF
TRBV5-5	TRBJ2-7	-	-	TGTGCCAGCAGCTTGCTGCAGGTTCGAGACGAGCAGTACTTC	CASSLLQVRDEQYF
TRBV20-1	TRBJ2-3	-	-	TGCAGTGCCGGGGGTGCAGATACGCAGTATTTT	CSAGGADTQYF
TRBV5-4	TRBJ2-1	-	once	TGTGCCAGCAGCTTGAGTACTAGCCTCTACAATGAGCAGTTCTTC	CASSLSTSLYNEQFF
TRBV28	TRBJ1-5	-	-	TGTGCCAGCAGTTTAACACAGGTTCGGCAGCCCCAGCATTTT	CASSLTQVRQPQHF
TRBV29-1	TRBJ1-1	-	-	TGCAGCGCAGACAGAAACATGAACACTGAAGCTTTCTTT	CSADRNMNTEAFF
TRBV12-5	TRBJ1-4	TRBD1	-	TGTGCTAGTGGTTTGGCCCCACCGAAAAACAGGGGGCGCTTATTCCAGGCAGCTAATGAAAAACTGTTTTTT	CASGLAPPKNRGRLFQAANEKLFF